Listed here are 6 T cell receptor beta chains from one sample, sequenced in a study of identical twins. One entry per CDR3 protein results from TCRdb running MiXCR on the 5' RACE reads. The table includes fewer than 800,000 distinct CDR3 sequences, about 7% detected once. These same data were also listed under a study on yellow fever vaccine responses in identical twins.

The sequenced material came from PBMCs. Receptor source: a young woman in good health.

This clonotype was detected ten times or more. The CDR3: CATSRDPRVIPYQPQHF. The CDR3 DNA sequence: TGTGCCACCAGCAGAGATCCCAGGGTCATCCCCTATCAGCCCCAGCATTTT. The chain links TRBV15 to TRBJ1-5; D possibly corresponds to TRBD1 (5 bases). V lost 0 bases and J lost 5, with 17 bases in between. In germline, CDR1 is LNHNV, CDR2 YYDKDF (reference sequence). The CDR3 sequence is 17 residues long.

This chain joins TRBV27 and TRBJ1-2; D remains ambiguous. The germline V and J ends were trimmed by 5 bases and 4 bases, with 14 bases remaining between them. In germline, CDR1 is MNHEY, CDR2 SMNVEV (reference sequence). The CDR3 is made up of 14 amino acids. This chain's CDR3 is CASSPLTRGYGYTF. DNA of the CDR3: TGTGCCAGCAGTCCCCTGACACGGGGCTATGGCTACACCTTC.

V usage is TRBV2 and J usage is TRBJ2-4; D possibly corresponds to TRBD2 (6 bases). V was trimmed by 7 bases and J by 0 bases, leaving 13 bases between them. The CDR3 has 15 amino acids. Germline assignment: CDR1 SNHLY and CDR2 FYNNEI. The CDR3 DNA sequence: TGTGCCAGCAATTCGGGAGTCCTAGCCAAAAACATTCAGTACTTC. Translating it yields CASNSGVLAKNIQYF. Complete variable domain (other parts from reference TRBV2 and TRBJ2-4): EPEVTQTPSHQVTQMGQEVILRCVPISNHLYFYWYRQILGQKVEFLVSFYNNEISEKSEIFDDQFSVERPDGSNFTLKIRSTKLEDSAMYFCASNSGVLAKNIQYFGAGTRLSVL.

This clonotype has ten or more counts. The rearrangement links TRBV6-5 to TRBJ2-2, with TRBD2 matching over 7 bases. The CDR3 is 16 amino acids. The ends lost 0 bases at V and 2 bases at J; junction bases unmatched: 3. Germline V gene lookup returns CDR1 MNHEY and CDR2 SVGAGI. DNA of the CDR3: TGTGCCAGCAGTTACTCCGGGGGGACTAACACCGGGGAGCTGTTTTTT. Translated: CASSYSGGTNTGELFF.

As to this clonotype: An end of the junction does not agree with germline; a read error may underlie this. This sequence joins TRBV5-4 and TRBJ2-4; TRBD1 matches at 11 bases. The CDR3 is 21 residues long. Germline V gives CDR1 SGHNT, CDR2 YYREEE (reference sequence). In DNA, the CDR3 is TGTGCCAGCAGCTTTAGTTATTGGACAGGGGGCTGGAGTGTTTCGTCTCCGTCCTTCCGGTTC. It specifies CASSFSYWTGGWSVSSPSFRF.

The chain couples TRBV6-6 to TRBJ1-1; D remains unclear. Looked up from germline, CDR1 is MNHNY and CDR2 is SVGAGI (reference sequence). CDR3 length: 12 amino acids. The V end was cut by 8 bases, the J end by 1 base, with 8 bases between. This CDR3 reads CASEVGNTEAFF. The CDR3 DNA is TGTGCCAGCGAAGTAGGGAACACTGAAGCTTTCTTT.